This T cell receptor (beta chain) was sequenced for a study of blood T cells in healthy people across ages. PCR was performed a second time for about 6 to 12 cycles using a sample-barcoded 5' primer and a J-beta primer mix. TCRdb called the 5' RACE reads again in MiXCR, with one record for every CDR3 protein. The sample includes 550,000 to 750,000 distinct CDR3 sequences, around 20% of them seen just once. The CDR3 extends over 13 amino acids. Germline loops: CDR1 KGHSH, CDR2 LQKENI. This clonotype was seen a few times. The junction does not match germline at one end; this may be a read error. The specimen was blood. The chain is built from TRBV18 and TRBJ2-5, with D maybe TRBD2 (6 bases). The assigned J gene may be wrong: the sequence end matches TRBJ2-7 better. The source of this sequence is a man between 65 and 85 years old in good health. The CDR3 is CAGSEMTSYEQYF. As DNA, the CDR3 is TGTGCCGGCTCTGAAATGACTAGTTACGAGCAGTACTTC.